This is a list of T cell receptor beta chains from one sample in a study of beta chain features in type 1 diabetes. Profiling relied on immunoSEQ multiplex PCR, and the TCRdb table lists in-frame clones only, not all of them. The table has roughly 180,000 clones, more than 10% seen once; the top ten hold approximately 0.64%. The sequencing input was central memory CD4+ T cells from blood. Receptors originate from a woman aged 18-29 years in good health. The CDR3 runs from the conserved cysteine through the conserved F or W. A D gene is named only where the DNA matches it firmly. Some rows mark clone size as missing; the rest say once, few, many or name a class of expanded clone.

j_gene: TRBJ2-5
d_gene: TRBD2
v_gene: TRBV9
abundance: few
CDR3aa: CASSVGGRDQETQYF
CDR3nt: TGTGCCAGCAGCGTAGGGGGGAGGGACCAAGAGACCCAGTACTTC

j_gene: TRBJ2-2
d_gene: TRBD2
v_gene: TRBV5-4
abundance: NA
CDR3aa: CASSFLAGAGNTGELFF
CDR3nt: TGTGCCAGCAGCTTCCTAGCGGGAGCTGGGAACACCGGGGAGCTGTTTTTT

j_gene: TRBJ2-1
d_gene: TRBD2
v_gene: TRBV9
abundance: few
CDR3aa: CASSAASGRGHNEQFF
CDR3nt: TGTGCCAGCAGCGCGGCTAGCGGGAGGGGCCACAATGAGCAGTTCTTC

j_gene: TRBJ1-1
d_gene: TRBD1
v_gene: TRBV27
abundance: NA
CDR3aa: CASSPGTGRFFGAFF
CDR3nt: TGTGCCAGCAGTCCCGGGACAGGGCGATTTTTTGGAGCTTTCTTT

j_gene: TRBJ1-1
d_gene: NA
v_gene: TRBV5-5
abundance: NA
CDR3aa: CASSPRGTDLNTEAFF
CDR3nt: TGTGCCAGCAGCCCGAGGGGGACCGACTTGAACACTGAAGCTTTCTTT

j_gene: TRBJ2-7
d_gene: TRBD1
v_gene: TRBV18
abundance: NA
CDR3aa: CASSPPRGQGEQYF
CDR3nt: TGTGCCAGCTCACCACCCAGGGGGCAGGGAGAGCAGTACTTC

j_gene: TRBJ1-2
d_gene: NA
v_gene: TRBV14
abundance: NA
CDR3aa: CASSRGGIYGYTF
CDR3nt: TGTGCCAGCAGTCGGGGGGGAATCTATGGCTACACCTTC

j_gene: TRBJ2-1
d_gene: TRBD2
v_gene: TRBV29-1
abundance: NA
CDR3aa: CSVKTGTSGMFEQFF
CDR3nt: TGCAGCGTCAAAACCGGGACTAGCGGGATGTTTGAGCAGTTCTTC

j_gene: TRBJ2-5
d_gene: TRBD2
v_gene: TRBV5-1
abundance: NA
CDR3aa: CASSDAGEYQETQYF
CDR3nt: TGCGCCAGCAGCGATGCGGGGGAGTACCAAGAGACCCAGTACTTC

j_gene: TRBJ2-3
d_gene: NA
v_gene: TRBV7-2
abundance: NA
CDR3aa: CASSLGAGRTDTQYF
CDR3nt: TGTGCCAGCAGCTTAGGGGCGGGTCGCACAGATACGCAGTATTTT

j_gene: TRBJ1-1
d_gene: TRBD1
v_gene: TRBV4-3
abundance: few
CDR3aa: CASSQEGQLNTEAFF
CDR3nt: TGCGCCAGCAGCCAGGAGGGACAGTTGAACACTGAAGCTTTCTTT

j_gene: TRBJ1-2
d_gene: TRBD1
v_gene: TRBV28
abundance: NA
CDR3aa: CASSDRGGYGYTF
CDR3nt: TGTGCCAGCTCCGACAGGGGAGGCTATGGCTACACCTTC

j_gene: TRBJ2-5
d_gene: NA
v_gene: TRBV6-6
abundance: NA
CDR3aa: CASRRIEAQETQYF
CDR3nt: TGTGCCAGCAGGCGCATAGAGGCCCAAGAGACCCAGTACTTC

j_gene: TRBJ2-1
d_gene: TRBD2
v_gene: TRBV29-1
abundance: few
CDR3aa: CSVQRSSGAYNEQFF
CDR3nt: TGCAGCGTTCAGAGGTCTAGCGGGGCTTACAATGAGCAGTTCTTC